Listed below are T cell receptor beta chains from one sample, sequenced in a study of CD8 T cells in ankylosing spondylitis. Each CDR3 protein is one row after TCRdb ran MiXCR on the 5' RACE reads. The table records around 340,000 distinct CDR3 sequences, roughly 15% of them present only once. Material for sequencing was blood, either unsorted or a sorted T cell fraction (not recorded which). These receptors all come from a male donor with ankylosing spondylitis or in good health (not recorded which). Each CDR3 is given with its conserved first and last residue. Each record gives: clone size, J gene, D gene, V gene, CDR3 DNA, CDR3 protein. The D gene is left open where the match is weak. Clone size appears in some rows only: once, few, many, or a class for an expanded clone.

clone_size: few
j_call: TRBJ2-7
d_call: TRBD2
v_call: TRBV9
cdr3_nt: TGTGCCAGCAGCCCCCAAGCGGGAGCGGAAGAGCAGTACTTC
cdr3_aa: CASSPQAGAEEQYF

clone_size: many
j_call: TRBJ1-3
d_call: .
v_call: TRBV6-1
cdr3_nt: TGTGCCAGCTCGAAGGACTTTACTGGAAACACCATATATTTT
cdr3_aa: CASSKDFTGNTIYF

clone_size: few
j_call: TRBJ1-1
d_call: .
v_call: TRBV19
cdr3_nt: TGTGCCAGTAGTATCAGCAGAGACACTGAAGCTTTCTTT
cdr3_aa: CASSISRDTEAFF

clone_size: few
j_call: TRBJ1-6
d_call: .
v_call: TRBV12-3/TRBV12-4
cdr3_nt: TGTGCCAGCAGTTTCAACTATTCACCCCTCCACTTT
cdr3_aa: CASSFNYSPLHF

clone_size: few
j_call: TRBJ2-3
d_call: TRBD2
v_call: TRBV5-1
cdr3_nt: TGCGCCAGCAGCTTGGACAGCGGGAGGGCCGTCACAGATACGCAGTATTTT
cdr3_aa: CASSLDSGRAVTDTQYF

clone_size: .
j_call: TRBJ2-2
d_call: .
v_call: TRBV6-1
cdr3_nt: TGTGCCAGCAGACTTTATGGGGCCACCGGGGAGCTGTTTTTT
cdr3_aa: CASRLYGATGELFF

clone_size: .
j_call: TRBJ2-2
d_call: .
v_call: TRBV29-1
cdr3_nt: TGCAGCGTATCATCCGGAGTGAACACCGGGGAGCTGTTTTTT
cdr3_aa: CSVSSGVNTGELFF

clone_size: .
j_call: TRBJ1-3
d_call: .
v_call: TRBV20-1
cdr3_nt: TGCAGTGCTGCCAACAGGGCCCGCGGAAACACCATATATTTT
cdr3_aa: CSAANRARGNTIYF

clone_size: .
j_call: TRBJ1-2
d_call: TRBD1
v_call: TRBV9
cdr3_nt: TGTGCCAGCAGCGTAGGGACAGGAGACTATGGCTACACCTTC
cdr3_aa: CASSVGTGDYGYTF

clone_size: .
j_call: TRBJ1-5
d_call: TRBD1
v_call: TRBV30
cdr3_nt: TGTGCCGCTACAGAGGGGGCCGGGCAGCCCCAGCATTTT
cdr3_aa: CAATEGAGQPQHF

clone_size: few
j_call: TRBJ2-1
d_call: .
v_call: TRBV12-3/TRBV12-4
cdr3_nt: TGTGCCAGCAGTTTGAATCCGGGCAATGAGCAGTTCTTC
cdr3_aa: CASSLNPGNEQFF

clone_size: many
j_call: TRBJ2-7
d_call: .
v_call: TRBV29-1
cdr3_nt: TGCAGCGTTGAGAGGACGGCCGGTACCACCTACGAGCAGTACTTC
cdr3_aa: CSVERTAGTTYEQYF

clone_size: few
j_call: TRBJ2-1
d_call: .
v_call: TRBV5-5
cdr3_nt: TGTGCCAGCAGCTTGGCCAGCGTGGAGCAGTTCTTC
cdr3_aa: CASSLASVEQFF

clone_size: few
j_call: TRBJ2-1
d_call: TRBD2
v_call: TRBV5-4
cdr3_nt: TGTGCCAGCAACATTGGGAGGGAGAATGAGCAGTTCTTC
cdr3_aa: CASNIGRENEQFF

clone_size: many
j_call: TRBJ2-7
d_call: .
v_call: TRBV12-3/TRBV12-4
cdr3_nt: TGTGCCAGCAGTTTAGCGGAAACCTACGAGCAGTACTTC
cdr3_aa: CASSLAETYEQYF

clone_size: few
j_call: TRBJ2-1
d_call: TRBD2
v_call: TRBV12-3/TRBV12-4
cdr3_nt: TGTGCCAGCAGTTTGGCGGGGGGGGTGGGGAATGAGCAGTTCTTC
cdr3_aa: CASSLAGGVGNEQFF

clone_size: .
j_call: TRBJ2-5
d_call: TRBD1
v_call: TRBV20-1
cdr3_nt: TGCAGTGCTCCCTGGACAGGGGCCGAGACCCAGTACTTC
cdr3_aa: CSAPWTGAETQYF

clone_size: .
j_call: TRBJ1-1
d_call: .
v_call: TRBV7-6
cdr3_nt: TGTGCCAGCAGCCCTTTCCGCAGGGCCTCGAACACTGAAGCTTTCTTT
cdr3_aa: CASSPFRRASNTEAFF

clone_size: .
j_call: TRBJ2-1
d_call: TRBD2
v_call: TRBV7-2
cdr3_nt: TGTGCCAGCAGCCCTGAACCGGGACTAGCGGGGCTGTATGAGCAGTTCTTC
cdr3_aa: CASSPEPGLAGLYEQFF

clone_size: few
j_call: TRBJ2-2
d_call: TRBD1
v_call: TRBV6-1
cdr3_nt: TGTGCCATTGGACTGACAGGGGGGAACACCGGGGAGCTGTTTTTT
cdr3_aa: CAIGLTGGNTGELFF

clone_size: few
j_call: TRBJ2-3
d_call: TRBD2
v_call: TRBV20-1
cdr3_nt: TGCTGTGCTAGAGCCAGCTTTCGGGGGGACACAGATACGCAGTATTTT
cdr3_aa: CCARASFRGDTDTQYF

clone_size: few
j_call: TRBJ2-7
d_call: TRBD1
v_call: TRBV2
cdr3_nt: TGTGCCAGCAGTGAAAAACTATTGAAGGGACAGTACACCTACGAGCAGTACTTC
cdr3_aa: CASSEKLLKGQYTYEQYF

clone_size: .
j_call: TRBJ1-1
d_call: .
v_call: TRBV7-9
cdr3_nt: TGTGCCAGCAGCCTACTGGGAGGGGGCACTGAAGCTTTCTTT
cdr3_aa: CASSLLGGGTEAFF

clone_size: .
j_call: TRBJ2-3
d_call: .
v_call: TRBV7-6
cdr3_nt: TGTGCCAGCAGCTTAGCCGGTTACGAGGGGCGAGATACGCAGTATTTT
cdr3_aa: CASSLAGYEGRDTQYF

clone_size: few
j_call: TRBJ2-1
d_call: .
v_call: TRBV2
cdr3_nt: TGTGCCAGCAGTGAAGGGCAGGCCTCCTACAATGAGCAGTTCTTC
cdr3_aa: CASSEGQASYNEQFF

clone_size: few
j_call: TRBJ1-2
d_call: .
v_call: TRBV5-1
cdr3_nt: TGCGCCAGTGGAGACACCTACACCTATGGCTACACCTTC
cdr3_aa: CASGDTYTYGYTF

clone_size: many
j_call: TRBJ1-1
d_call: .
v_call: TRBV29-1
cdr3_nt: TGCAGCGTTTCCCGTTGGGGAGGAACTGAAGCTTTCTTT
cdr3_aa: CSVSRWGGTEAFF

clone_size: .
j_call: TRBJ2-5
d_call: .
v_call: TRBV7-9
cdr3_nt: TGTGCCAGCAGCTTAAAGCCCCTATCAGGTTTCCAAGAGACCCAGTACTTC
cdr3_aa: CASSLKPLSGFQETQYF

clone_size: .
j_call: TRBJ2-5
d_call: TRBD2
v_call: TRBV5-1
cdr3_nt: TGCGCCAGCAGCGCCAACAGCGGGGGCTTGGAGACCCAGTACTTC
cdr3_aa: CASSANSGGLETQYF

clone_size: many
j_call: TRBJ2-2
d_call: .
v_call: TRBV12-3/TRBV12-4
cdr3_nt: TGTGCCAGCAGTGCGGGGACCGCAAACACCGGGGAGCTGTTTTTT
cdr3_aa: CASSAGTANTGELFF

clone_size: .
j_call: TRBJ1-1
d_call: .
v_call: TRBV29-1
cdr3_nt: TGCAGCGGCCAGAAACTGGGCACTGAAGCTTTCTTT
cdr3_aa: CSGQKLGTEAFF

clone_size: .
j_call: TRBJ1-4
d_call: .
v_call: TRBV2
cdr3_nt: TGTGCCAGCATCTGGGACGGCACTAATGAAAAACTGTTTTTT
cdr3_aa: CASIWDGTNEKLFF

clone_size: .
j_call: TRBJ2-1
d_call: TRBD2
v_call: TRBV7-9
cdr3_nt: TGTGCCAGCAGCTTAGGTCCGACTAGCGGTGGCAATGAGCAGTTCTTC
cdr3_aa: CASSLGPTSGGNEQFF

clone_size: .
j_call: TRBJ2-6
d_call: .
v_call: TRBV3-1
cdr3_nt: TGTGCCAGCAGCCAAGATGCGACACTTTCTGGGGCCAACGTCCTGACTTTC
cdr3_aa: CASSQDATLSGANVLTF

clone_size: .
j_call: TRBJ2-1
d_call: .
v_call: TRBV11-2
cdr3_nt: TGTGCCAGCAGGGGTTTAGCGGACGAGGGAAATGAGCAGTTCTTC
cdr3_aa: CASRGLADEGNEQFF

clone_size: .
j_call: TRBJ2-3
d_call: TRBD2
v_call: TRBV7-2
cdr3_nt: TGTGCCAGCCGGGGGGGGGTCATCACAGATACGCAGTATTTT
cdr3_aa: CASRGGVITDTQYF

clone_size: few
j_call: TRBJ2-2
d_call: .
v_call: TRBV7-8
cdr3_nt: TGTGCCAGCAGCTTTTCTGAGGTCCCCGGGGAGCTGTTTTTT
cdr3_aa: CASSFSEVPGELFF

clone_size: few
j_call: TRBJ2-3
d_call: .
v_call: TRBV11-2
cdr3_nt: TGTGCCAGCAGCTTAGGGGCTAGCATCGAGACAGATACGCAGTATTTT
cdr3_aa: CASSLGASIETDTQYF

clone_size: few
j_call: TRBJ1-1
d_call: .
v_call: TRBV6-1
cdr3_nt: TGTGCCAGCAGTGAATGGTCTTCCGCGGCTTTCTTT
cdr3_aa: CASSEWSSAAFF

clone_size: .
j_call: TRBJ2-7
d_call: .
v_call: TRBV10-2
cdr3_nt: TGCGCCAGCAGTGAGGTCCAAAACTCCTACGAGCAGTACTTC
cdr3_aa: CASSEVQNSYEQYF

clone_size: .
j_call: TRBJ1-1
d_call: TRBD1
v_call: TRBV5-1
cdr3_nt: TGCGCCAGCAGCTTAAGACAGGGAGGGAACACTGAAGCTTTCTTT
cdr3_aa: CASSLRQGGNTEAFF

clone_size: .
j_call: TRBJ2-4
d_call: .
v_call: TRBV5-4
cdr3_nt: TGTGCCAGCAGCTTACTCGGGGGCGAAAACATTCAGTACTTC
cdr3_aa: CASSLLGGENIQYF